Listed here is a single TCR beta chain. This sample stems from a study of T cells in Graves' hyperthyroidism and ophthalmopathy. Study overall: Peripheral blood sampling occurred at initial diagnosis, before any treatment.

What was amplified from RNA transcripts were TCR beta CDR3 regions. HTBI primers were the set used in a first-round RT-PCR of the TCR CDR3. MiXCR was run by TCRdb on the multiplex PCR reads, yielding one entry per CDR3 protein. The repertoire holds about 270,000 distinct CDR3 sequences, with around 22% as singletons. V shed 3 bases and J 0 bases; nucleotides not matched to a gene: 8. Germline V gene lookup returns CDR1 SGDLS and CDR2 YYNGEE. The length of the CDR3 is 18 residues. The source is a man younger than 45 with Graves' ophthalmopathy. J is TRBJ2-1 and V is TRBV9, with 11 nucleotides matching TRBD2. The source material was blood. CDR3 protein: CASSAIPSGRSSYNEQFF. In nucleotides, the CDR3 is TGTGCCAGCAGCGCCATACCTAGCGGGAGGAGCTCCTACAATGAGCAGTTCTTC. The whole variable domain, filled in from reference TRBV9 and TRBJ2-1, reads DSGVTQTPKHLITATGQRVTLRCSPRSGDLSVYWYQQSLDQGLQFLIQYYNGEERAKGNILERFSAQQFPDLHSELNLSSLELGDSALYFCASSAIPSGRSSYNEQFFGPGTRLTVL.